This T cell receptor (beta chain) was recovered during a study of shared clonotypes between healthy human individuals. Study results and caveats: Only blood was sampled, and tissue TCR repertoires likely differ from blood ones.

Concerning this clone: As yet, its antigen is unknown.

V dropped 6 bases and J dropped 6; count of bases not matched to a gene: 13. Germline values: CDR1 MNHEY, CDR2 SMNVEV (reference sequence). The CDR3 is 15 residues long. Libraries were prepared by immunoSEQ multiplex PCR; TCRdb keeps only in-frame clonotypes and omits some of them. The sample has roughly 1,500,000 clones; 95% to 99% are singletons. The chain joins TRBV27 to TRBJ2-5; 7 bases are a match to TRBD2. The TCR sequence derives from a man aged 25 to 45 in good health. Source material: naive CD4+ T cells sorted from blood. Subset indicated: CD45RA+ positively selected. The CDR3 DNA reads TGTGCCAGCAGCCGAAACGGGGGGTCCGGACAGACCCAGTACTTC. This sequence encodes CASSRNGGSGQTQYF.